This T cell receptor beta chain was obtained from a study of blood T cell repertoires in COVID-19. Study-level information: Sources were T cells, B-cell-depleted T cells, or PBMCs; the material itself was cDNA or gDNA.

Germline CDR1 and CDR2: SGHAT and FQNNGV. The CDR3 sequence is 14 residues long. Germline trimming cut 5 bases from V and 10 bases from J; bases unmatched to any gene: 11. In the original analysis: Amplification with reference gene primers provided the estimates of nucleated cell counts. Profiled with immunoSEQ multiplex PCR; TCRdb holds only in-frame clones, not every one. V and J calls and clone size follow that table, whereas D and trimming were derived from the DNA. This sample has around 100,000 clones, with roughly 90% found just once. The sequence was obtained from a young man in a cohort sampled during active COVID-19. Sequencing was done on a sample of peripheral blood. V usage is TRBV11-2 and J usage is TRBJ2-1; 7 positions agree with TRBD1. The CDR3 spells CASSGQASFSEQFF. The CDR3 DNA is TGTGCCAGCAGCGGACAGGCTAGCTTTTCGGAGCAGTTCTTC.